This T cell receptor (beta chain) was found in a study of tumor-infiltrating lymphocytes in primary liver carcinoma. Both RNA and DNA were isolated together from about 21-30 mg of bulk tissue that had not been sorted. No treatment had been given to the patients, who were chronically infected with HBV. A primer matching the constant region was used to make TCR beta cDNA from 500 ng of total RNA. ARM-PCR, slightly modified, supplied the TCR beta libraries through three nested multiplex PCR rounds. Running around 9 cycles apiece, the first two PCR rounds relied on TRBV1-TRBV30 forward primers together with a C-beta reverse primer. TCRdb re-analysed the multiplex PCR reads in MiXCR, keeping a single row per CDR3 protein. Here the sample spans tens of thousands of distinct CDR3 sequences, 55% to 85% being singletons. Germline V gene lookup returns CDR1 LGHNA and CDR2 YNFKEQ. The CDR3 sequence is 14 residues long.

Of note for this clonotype: A much bigger clone sits one base away, suggesting this may be a read error.

The chain is built from TRBV4-2 and TRBJ2-7; D uncertain. This TCR was recovered from a man aged 35-49 years with primary liver carcinoma and hepatitis B virus infection. Sequenced input: liver tumor tissue from sampling region 1. The subset here: tumor region T1, superior pole. The CDR3, as DNA: TGTGCCAGCTGCCAAGGGCAGGACGGCTACGAGCAGTACTTC. Translating gives CASCQGQDGYEQYF.